The 4 T cell receptor beta chains listed next were all sequenced from one sample in a study of shared clonotypes between healthy human individuals. Sequencing was performed with immunoSEQ multiplex PCR; in TCRdb, only in-frame clones are kept and a portion is missing. The sample lists over 2 million clones, 90% to 95% occurring once. Sequencing was done on a sample of naive CD4+ T cells sorted from blood. Subset: CD45RA+ positively selected. These TCRs come from a young man in good health.

J is TRBJ1-2 and V is TRBV10-3, with TRBD1 as a possible D gene (5 bases). The CDR3 extends over 12 amino acids. The germline V and J ends were trimmed by 2 bases and 4 bases, with 5 bases remaining between them. Germline V gene sequence: CDR1 ENHRY, CDR2 SYGVKD. The CDR3 region is CAISEQGYGYTF. Written as DNA, the CDR3 is TGTGCCATCAGTGAGCAGGGCTATGGCTACACCTTC.

The CDR3 loop is CASSYSKGRNNEKLFF. CDR3 coding DNA: TGTGCCAGCAGTTACTCGAAAGGGCGGAATAATGAAAAACTGTTTTTT. This chain connects TRBV6-6 to TRBJ1-4; no clear D. The CDR3 consists of 16 residues. Germline V CDR1 and CDR2: MNHNY, SVGAGI (reference sequence). V was clipped by 0 bases and J by 4 bases, with 12 bases between them.

J is TRBJ1-4 and V is TRBV18; TRBD1 matches at 7 bases. Germline V gene lookup returns CDR1 KGHSH and CDR2 LQKENI. The CDR3 length is 14 residues. V trimming: 3 bases; J trimming: 4 bases; junction bases outside the gene matches: 2. In nucleotides, the CDR3 is TGTGCCAGCTCACCGACAGGGTTTAATGAAAAACTGTTTTTT. It is translated as CASSPTGFNEKLFF. Supplemented by reference TRBV18 and TRBJ1-4, the full variable domain reads NAGVMQNPRHLVRRRGQEARLRCSPMKGHSHVYWYRQLPEEGLKFMVYLQKENIIDESGMPKERFSAEFPKEGPSILRIQQVVRGDSAAYFCASSPTGFNEKLFFGSGTQLSVL.

CDR3 loop: CASSRDMDRVYGYTF. The CDR3 bases are TGTGCCAGCAGTAGAGACATGGACAGGGTCTATGGCTACACCTTC. This chain uses TRBV6-1 with TRBJ1-2; 8 bases fit TRBD1. CDR3 length equals 15 residues. The trim removed 5 bases at V and 4 bases at J, leaving 9 bases unmatched. Per the germline V gene, CDR1 is MNHNS and CDR2 is SASEGT.